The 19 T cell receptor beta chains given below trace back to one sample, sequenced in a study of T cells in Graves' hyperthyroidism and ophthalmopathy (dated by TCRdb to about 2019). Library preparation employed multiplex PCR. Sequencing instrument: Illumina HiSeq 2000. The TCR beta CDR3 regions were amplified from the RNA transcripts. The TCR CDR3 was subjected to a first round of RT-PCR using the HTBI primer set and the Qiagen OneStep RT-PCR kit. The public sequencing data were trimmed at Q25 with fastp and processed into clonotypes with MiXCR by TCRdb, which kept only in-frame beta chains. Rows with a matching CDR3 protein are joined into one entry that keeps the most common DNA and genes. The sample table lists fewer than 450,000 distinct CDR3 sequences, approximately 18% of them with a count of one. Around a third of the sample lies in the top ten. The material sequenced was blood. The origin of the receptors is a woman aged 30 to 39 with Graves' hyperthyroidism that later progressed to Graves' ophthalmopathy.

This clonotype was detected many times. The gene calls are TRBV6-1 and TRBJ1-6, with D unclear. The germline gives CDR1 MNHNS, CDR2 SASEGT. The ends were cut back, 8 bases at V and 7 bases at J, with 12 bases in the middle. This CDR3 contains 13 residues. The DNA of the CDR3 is TGTGCCAGCGAGAGCAGGAAAAATTCACCCCTCCACTTT. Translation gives CASESRKNSPLHF.

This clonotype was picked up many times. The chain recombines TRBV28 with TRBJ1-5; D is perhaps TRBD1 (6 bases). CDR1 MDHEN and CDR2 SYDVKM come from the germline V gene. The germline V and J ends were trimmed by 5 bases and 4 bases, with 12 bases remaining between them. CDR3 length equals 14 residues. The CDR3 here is CASSETTGNQPQHF. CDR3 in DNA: TGTGCCAGCAGTGAGACGACAGGAAATCAGCCCCAGCATTTT. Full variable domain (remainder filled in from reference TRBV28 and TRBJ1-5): DVKVTQSSRYLVKRTGEKVFLECVQDMDHENMFWYRQDPGLGLRLIYFSYDVKMKEKGDIPEGYSVSREKKERFSLILESASTNQTSMYLCASSETTGNQPQHFGDGTRLSIL.

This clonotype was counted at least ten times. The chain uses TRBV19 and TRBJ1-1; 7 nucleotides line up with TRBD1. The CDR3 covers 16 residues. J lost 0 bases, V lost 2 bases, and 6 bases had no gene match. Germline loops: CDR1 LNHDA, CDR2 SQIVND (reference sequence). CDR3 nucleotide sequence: TGTGCCAGTAGTATACAGGGGGGCCCTATGAACACTGAAGCTTTCTTT. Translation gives CASSIQGGPMNTEAFF.

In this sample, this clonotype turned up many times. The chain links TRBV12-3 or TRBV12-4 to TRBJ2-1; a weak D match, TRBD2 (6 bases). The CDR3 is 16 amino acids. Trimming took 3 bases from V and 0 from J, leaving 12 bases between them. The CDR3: CASSFGVGSSYNEQFF. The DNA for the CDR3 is TGTGCCAGCAGTTTTGGGGTCGGGAGCTCCTACAATGAGCAGTTCTTC.

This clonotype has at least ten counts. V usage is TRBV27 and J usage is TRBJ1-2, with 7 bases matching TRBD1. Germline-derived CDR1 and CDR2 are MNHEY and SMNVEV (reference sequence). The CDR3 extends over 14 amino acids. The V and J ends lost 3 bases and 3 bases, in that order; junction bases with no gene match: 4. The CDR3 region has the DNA TGTGCCAGCAGTTTGAGGGGACAGTACTATGGCTACACCTTC. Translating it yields CASSLRGQYYGYTF.

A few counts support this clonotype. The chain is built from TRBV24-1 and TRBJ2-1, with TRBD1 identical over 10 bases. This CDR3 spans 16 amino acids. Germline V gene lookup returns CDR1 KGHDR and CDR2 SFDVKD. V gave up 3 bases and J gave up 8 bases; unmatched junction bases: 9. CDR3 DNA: TGTGCCACCAGTGATCCCGGGACAGGGGCGGCCGATGAGCAGTTCTTC. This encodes CATSDPGTGAADEQFF.

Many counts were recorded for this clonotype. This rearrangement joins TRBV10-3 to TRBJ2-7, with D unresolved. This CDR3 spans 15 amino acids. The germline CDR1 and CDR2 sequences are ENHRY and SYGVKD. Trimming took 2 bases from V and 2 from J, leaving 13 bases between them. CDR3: CAISEGQATAYEQYF. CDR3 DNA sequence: TGTGCCATCAGTGAGGGGCAAGCCACCGCCTACGAGCAGTACTTC.

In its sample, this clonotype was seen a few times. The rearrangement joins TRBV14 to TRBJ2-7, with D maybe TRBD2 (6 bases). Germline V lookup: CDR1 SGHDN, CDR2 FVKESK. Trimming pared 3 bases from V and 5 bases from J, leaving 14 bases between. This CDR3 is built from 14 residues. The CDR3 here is CASSQGTLSHEQYF. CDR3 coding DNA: TGTGCCAGCAGCCAGGGGACTCTTAGCCACGAGCAGTACTTC. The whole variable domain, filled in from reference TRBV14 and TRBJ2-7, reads EAGVTQFPSHSVIEKGQTVTLRCDPISGHDNLYWYRRVMGKEIKFLLHFVKESKQDESGMPNNRFLAERTGGTYSTLKVQPAELEDSGVYFCASSQGTLSHEQYFGPGTRLTVT.

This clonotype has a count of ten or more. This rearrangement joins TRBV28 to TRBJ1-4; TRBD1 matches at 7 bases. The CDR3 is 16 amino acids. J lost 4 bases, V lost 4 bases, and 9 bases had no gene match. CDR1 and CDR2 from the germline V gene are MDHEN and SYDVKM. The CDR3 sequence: CASSSPGTAINEKLFF. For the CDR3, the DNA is TGTGCCAGCAGTTCACCCGGGACAGCCATTAATGAAAAACTGTTTTTT. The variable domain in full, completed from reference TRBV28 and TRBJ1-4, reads DVKVTQSSRYLVKRTGEKVFLECVQDMDHENMFWYRQDPGLGLRLIYFSYDVKMKEKGDIPEGYSVSREKKERFSLILESASTNQTSMYLCASSSPGTAINEKLFFGSGTQLSVL.

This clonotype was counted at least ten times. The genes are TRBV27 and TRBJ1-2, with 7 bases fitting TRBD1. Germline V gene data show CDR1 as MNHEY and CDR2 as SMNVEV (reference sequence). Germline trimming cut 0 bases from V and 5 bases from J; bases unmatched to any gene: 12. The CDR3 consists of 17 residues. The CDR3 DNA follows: TGTGCCAGCAGTTTATCGTTCTCAGGGGGAAGGGGGTATGGCTACACCTTC. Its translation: CASSLSFSGGRGYGYTF.

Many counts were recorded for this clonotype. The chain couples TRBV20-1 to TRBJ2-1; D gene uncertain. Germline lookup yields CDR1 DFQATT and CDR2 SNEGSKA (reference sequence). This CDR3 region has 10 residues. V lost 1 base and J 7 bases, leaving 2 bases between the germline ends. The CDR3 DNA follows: TGCAGTGCTAGAGTTAATGAGCAGTTCTTC. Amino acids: CSARVNEQFF.

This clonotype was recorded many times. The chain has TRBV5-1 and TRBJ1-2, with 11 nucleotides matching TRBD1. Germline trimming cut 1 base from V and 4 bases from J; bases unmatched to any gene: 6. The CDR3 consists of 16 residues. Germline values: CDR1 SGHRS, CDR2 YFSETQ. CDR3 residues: CASSLTPGQGVYGYTF. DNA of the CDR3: TGCGCCAGCAGCTTGACCCCGGGACAGGGGGTCTATGGCTACACCTTC.

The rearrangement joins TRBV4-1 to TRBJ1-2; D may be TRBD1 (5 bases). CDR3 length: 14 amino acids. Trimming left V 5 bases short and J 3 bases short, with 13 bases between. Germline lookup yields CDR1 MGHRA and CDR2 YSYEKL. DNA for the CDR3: TGCGCCAGCAGCACGACCAGGGTCGACTATGGCTACACCTTC. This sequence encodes CASSTTRVDYGYTF.

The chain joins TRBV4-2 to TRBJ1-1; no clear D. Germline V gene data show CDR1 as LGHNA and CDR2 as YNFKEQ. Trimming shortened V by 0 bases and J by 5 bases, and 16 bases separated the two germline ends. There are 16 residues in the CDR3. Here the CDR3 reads CASSQDWATIGTEAFF. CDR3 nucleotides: TGTGCCAGCAGCCAAGATTGGGCTACTATCGGAACTGAAGCTTTCTTT.

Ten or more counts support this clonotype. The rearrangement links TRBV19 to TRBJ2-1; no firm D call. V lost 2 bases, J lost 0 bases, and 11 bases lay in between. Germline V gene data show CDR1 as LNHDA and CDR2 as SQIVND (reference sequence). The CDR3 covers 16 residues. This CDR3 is CASSIFPDSSYNEQFF. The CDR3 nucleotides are TGTGCCAGTAGTATATTCCCAGATAGCTCCTACAATGAGCAGTTCTTC.

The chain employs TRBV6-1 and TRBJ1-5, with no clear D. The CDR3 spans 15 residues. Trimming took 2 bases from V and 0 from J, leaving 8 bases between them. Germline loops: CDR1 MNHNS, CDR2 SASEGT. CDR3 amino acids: CASSEPGYSNQPQHF. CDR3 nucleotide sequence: TGTGCCAGCAGTGAACCGGGGTATAGCAATCAGCCCCAGCATTTT.

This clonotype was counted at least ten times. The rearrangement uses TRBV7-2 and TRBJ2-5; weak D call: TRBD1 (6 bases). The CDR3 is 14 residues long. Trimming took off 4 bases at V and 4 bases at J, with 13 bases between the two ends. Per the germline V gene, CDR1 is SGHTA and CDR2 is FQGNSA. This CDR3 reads CASSSVSRGETQYF. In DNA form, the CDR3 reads TGTGCCAGCAGCTCCGTAAGCAGGGGAGAGACCCAGTACTTC.

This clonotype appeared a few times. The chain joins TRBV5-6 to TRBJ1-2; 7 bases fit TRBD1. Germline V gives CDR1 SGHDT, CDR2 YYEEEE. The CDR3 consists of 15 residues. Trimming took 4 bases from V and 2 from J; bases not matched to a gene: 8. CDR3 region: CASSPWDRVNYGYTF. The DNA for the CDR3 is TGTGCCAGCAGCCCCTGGGACAGAGTAAACTATGGCTACACCTTC.

The CDR3 DNA follows: TGTGCCACCAGTGATTGGGTCAACAATGAGCAGTTCTTC. Protein: CATSDWVNNEQFF. This chain connects TRBV24-1 to TRBJ2-1; no definite D call. CDR3 size: 13 residues. The V end was cut by 2 bases, the J end by 5 bases, with 6 bases between. From germline, CDR1 is KGHDR and CDR2 SFDVKD.